These 4 T cell receptor beta chains originate from one sample sequenced in a study of T cell repertoires in cytomegalovirus infection (dated by TCRdb to between 2019 and 2020). The treatment or condition tag for this specimen amounts to: in vitro stimulation with specific CMV peptide epitopes to enrich CMV-specific T cells. Sequenced on an Illumina HiSeq 1500. TCRdb reprocessed the public reads (quality trimming at Q25 with fastp, clone calling with MiXCR) and kept in-frame beta chains. Records with the same CDR3 protein are collapsed into one entry carrying the most frequent genes and DNA. In all, the sample holds about 570,000 distinct CDR3 sequences, and about 39% of those were seen once. The ten most abundant clones make up about 48% of the sample. No antigen has been assigned to these receptors. Sequenced here: cultured PBMCs, sampled from culture after CMV antigen stimulation. The receptors were gathered from a human donor in good health (CMV status not recorded). Some clones in this sample may be carry-over from other donors' samples.

This clonotype appeared a few times. This CDR3 reads CASSLDRLYEQYF. The CDR3 DNA follows: TGTGCCAGCAGCTTGGACAGATTATACGAGCAGTACTTC. J is TRBJ2-7 and V is TRBV7-2; D might be TRBD1 (6 bases). CDR1 is SGHTA and CDR2 is FQGNSA in the germline V gene. CDR3 length: 13 amino acids. Trimming removed 3 bases from V and 4 bases from J, with 10 bases in between.

V gene TRBV4-1 combines with J gene TRBJ2-5; TRBD2 might be the D (7 bases). The V and J ends lost 4 bases and 4 bases respectively, with 16 bases between them. Germline V gene data show CDR1 as MGHRA and CDR2 as YSYEKL. The CDR3 runs 15 residues. CDR3 amino acids: CASSPPAGARETQYF. In DNA, the CDR3 is TGCGCCAGCAGCCCTCCGGCGGGGGCGCGAGAGACCCAGTACTTC.

In this sample, this clonotype turned up a few times. The chain combines TRBV2 with TRBJ2-2, with D unclear. V lost 8 bases, J lost 6 bases, and 13 bases lay in between. Germline V gives CDR1 SNHLY, CDR2 FYNNEI. The CDR3 consists of 13 residues. CDR3 DNA: TGTGCCAGCTCTGGGCGTTCAGCCGGGGAGCTGTTTTTT. It specifies CASSGRSAGELFF.

This sequence joins TRBV6-1 and TRBJ1-6; D may be TRBD1 (6 bases). With 4 bases removed from V and 4 bases from J, the gap between germline ends came to 17 bases. CDR1 MNHNS and CDR2 SASEGT come from the germline V gene. CDR3 length equals 17 residues. In DNA, the CDR3 is TGTGCCAGCAGTGCCCGATCCGGGACACCATATAATTCACCCCTCCACTTT. It is translated as CASSARSGTPYNSPLHF.